This T cell receptor (beta chain) was captured by sequencing in a study of long-term antiretroviral therapy in people with HIV. The samples comprised roughly 1-10 million cryopreserved PBMC ahead of DNA extraction. It was version v3.0 of the immunoSEQ assay that was run at survey level. Libraries were prepared by immunoSEQ multiplex PCR; TCRdb keeps only in-frame clonotypes and omits some of them. Seen here are over 30,000 clones, about nine tenths observed once, and the top ten hold 3.5% to 4.5%. This clone has only one observation. The specimen was unsorted PBMCs, collected 1.2 years after starting antiretroviral therapy. The TCR sequence derives from a woman between 45 and 60 years old with HIV.

The CDR3 bases are TGCGCCAGCAGCCAGCGGACAGGGATCACTGAAGCTTTCTTT. Translating gives CASSQRTGITEAFF. The gene calls are TRBV4-1 and TRBJ1-1, with 8 bases matching TRBD1. The J segment lost 4 bases and the V segment lost 3 bases, leaving 4 bases of the junction unmatched. Germline V gives CDR1 MGHRA, CDR2 YSYEKL. CDR3 size: 14 residues.